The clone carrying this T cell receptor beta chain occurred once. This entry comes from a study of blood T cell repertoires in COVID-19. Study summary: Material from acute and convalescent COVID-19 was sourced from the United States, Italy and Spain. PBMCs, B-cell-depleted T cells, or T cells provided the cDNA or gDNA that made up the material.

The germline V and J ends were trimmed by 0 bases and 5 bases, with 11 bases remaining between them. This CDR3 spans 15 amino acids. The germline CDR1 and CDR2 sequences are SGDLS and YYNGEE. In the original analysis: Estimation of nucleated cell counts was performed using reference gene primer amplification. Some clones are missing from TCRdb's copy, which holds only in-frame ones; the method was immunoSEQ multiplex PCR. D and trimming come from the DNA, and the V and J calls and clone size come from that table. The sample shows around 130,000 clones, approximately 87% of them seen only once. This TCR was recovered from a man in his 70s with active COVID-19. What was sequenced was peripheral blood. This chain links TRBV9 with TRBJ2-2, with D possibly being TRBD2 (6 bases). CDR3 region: CASSVAGRGTGELFF. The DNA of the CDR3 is TGTGCCAGCAGCGTAGCCGGGAGAGGGACCGGGGAGCTGTTTTTT.